The clone carrying this T cell receptor beta chain came up a few times. The data stem from a study of early T cells in non-severe SARS-CoV-2 infection. TCRdb re-derived calls from the 5' RACE reads in MiXCR, one entry per CDR3 protein. The sample shows about 70,000 distinct CDR3 sequences, more than 12% of them seen only once. The CDR3 has 16 amino acids. CDR1 and CDR2 from the germline V gene are SGDLS and YYNGEE. V lost 4 bases, J lost 3 bases, and 13 bases stayed unmatched. The chain combines TRBV9 with TRBJ2-7; 7 positions agree with TRBD2. The starting material was whole blood, obtained at baseline. The sequence derives from an adult who was a healthcare worker with PCR-confirmed SARS-CoV-2 infection or an uninfected control (not recorded which). This CDR3 reads CASSPGGGSSGYEQYF. In DNA form, the CDR3 reads TGTGCCAGCAGCCCAGGCGGCGGGAGCTCTGGCTACGAGCAGTACTTC.